What follows are 24 T cell receptor beta chains derived from one specimen sequenced in a study of blood T cell repertoires in COVID-19. The method was immunoSEQ multiplex PCR; TCRdb's version includes in-frame clones alone and lacks a portion of them. The repertoire includes roughly 190,000 clones, about 88% of them detected once, and 6% to 7.5% sits in the top ten. The specimen was peripheral blood. Receptors were obtained from a woman aged 80 or over in a cohort sampled during active or convalescent COVID-19.

The rearrangement uses TRBV27 and TRBJ2-6, with 7 bases fitting TRBD2. This CDR3 contains 16 residues. V dropped 2 bases and J dropped 3; count of bases not matched to a gene: 4. CDR1 is MNHEY and CDR2 is SMNVEV in the germline V gene (reference sequence). The CDR3 spells CASSLTAGVGANVLTF. The DNA for the CDR3 is TGTGCCAGCAGTTTAACGGCGGGGGTTGGGGCCAACGTCCTGACTTTC.

The chain employs TRBV18 and TRBJ2-1, with D tentatively TRBD2 (5 bases). The CDR3 is 19 residues long. V was pared by 6 bases and J by 1 base, with 25 bases between. Germline CDR1 is KGHSH and CDR2 is LQKENI. CDR3 nucleotide sequence: TGTGCCAGCTCCCAGAAACGGGCAGGCGCTAGAGGGTCCTACAATGAGCAGTTCTTC. It yields the protein CASSQKRAGARGSYNEQFF.

The chain carries TRBV9 and TRBJ1-2; D call uncertain. The V end was cut by 0 bases, the J end by 4 bases, with 7 bases between. This CDR3 region has 13 residues. Germline lookup yields CDR1 SGDLS and CDR2 YYNGEE. CDR3 sequence (DNA): TGTGCCAGCAGCGTAGATTTTCGCTATGGCTACACCTTC. This translates into CASSVDFRYGYTF.

The CDR3 here is CASFWSAPGGSPLHF. The CDR3 coding sequence is TGTGCCAGCTTTTGGTCTGCACCAGGGGGTTCACCCCTCCACTTT. This chain joins TRBV6-6 and TRBJ1-6, with 7 bases matching TRBD1. Losses at the gene ends were 8 bases for V and 9 bases for J; bases not matched to a gene: 13. The CDR3 length is 15 residues. The germline V gene has CDR1 MNHNY and CDR2 SVGAGI (reference sequence).

V usage is TRBV5-4 and J usage is TRBJ2-7; TRBD2 is a possible D gene (6 bases). V was shortened by 0 bases and J by 6 bases, with 16 bases between the two germline ends. Germline-derived CDR1 and CDR2 are SGHNT and YYREEE (reference sequence). The CDR3 covers 15 residues. CDR3 in DNA: TGTGCCAGCAGCTTGGCTGGGGAAGGCGGGACCGAGCAGTACTTC. Encoded protein: CASSLAGEGGTEQYF.

The V call is TRBV27, the J call TRBJ2-3; D unclear. Trimming pared 1 base from V and 5 bases from J, leaving 13 bases between. The CDR3 covers 15 residues. Germline loops: CDR1 MNHEY, CDR2 SMNVEV (reference sequence). The CDR3 DNA reads as TGTGCCAGCAGTTTATTAGACGCGACAAGAGATACGCAGTATTTT. Amino acids: CASSLLDATRDTQYF.

On this clone: Other DNA sequences in the sample encode the same CDR3. This chain joins TRBV5-1 and TRBJ2-2; 11 nucleotides align to TRBD1. V lost 1 base, J lost 4 bases, and 3 bases stayed unmatched. In germline, CDR1 is SGHRS, CDR2 YFSETQ. This CDR3 spans 16 amino acids. The CDR3 DNA sequence: TGCGCCAGCAGCTTGACGGGGACAGGGGGCACCGGGGAGCTGTTTTTT. Its translation is CASSLTGTGGTGELFF.

This chain joins TRBV18 and TRBJ2-1; the D gene is possibly TRBD1 (5 bases). V was shortened by 8 bases and J by 9 bases, with 11 bases between the two germline ends. CDR3 length: 11 residues. CDR1 KGHSH and CDR2 LQKENI come from the germline V gene. CDR3 amino acids: CASTGRFEQFF. The CDR3 DNA is TGTGCCAGCACAGGCCGTTTTGAGCAGTTCTTC.

The rearrangement uses TRBV13 and TRBJ1-3; D gene uncertain. Germline CDR1 PRHDT, CDR2 FYEKMQ (reference sequence). This CDR3 has 14 amino acids. Between the trimmed V and J ends, which lost 5 bases and 8 bases, there was a span of 16 bases. The CDR3 coding sequence is TGTGCCAGCAGCACTCATACGAAGGAGGACACCATATATTTT. Its translation: CASSTHTKEDTIYF. Supplemented by reference TRBV13 and TRBJ1-3, the full variable domain reads AAGVIQSPRHLIKEKRETATLKCYPIPRHDTVYWYQQGPGQDPQFLISFYEKMQSDKGSIPDRFSAQQFSDYHSELNMSSLELGDSALYFCASSTHTKEDTIYFGEGSWLTVV.

This chain links TRBV18 with TRBJ1-4; D possibly corresponds to TRBD1 (6 bases). The CDR3 spans 14 residues. Germline lookup yields CDR1 KGHSH and CDR2 LQKENI. With 5 bases removed from V and 7 bases from J, the gap between germline ends came to 14 bases. The CDR3 bases are TGTGCCAGCTCAAGGACAGCGATGGGTGAAAAACTGTTTTTT. This codes for CASSRTAMGEKLFF. Based on the CDR3 plus reference TRBV18 and TRBJ1-4, the full variable domain is NAGVMQNPRHLVRRRGQEARLRCSPMKGHSHVYWYRQLPEEGLKFMVYLQKENIIDESGMPKERFSAEFPKEGPSILRIQQVVRGDSAAYFCASSRTAMGEKLFFGSGTQLSVL.

This clone was counted once. The rearrangement uses TRBV5-1 and TRBJ1-6, with 8 bases that match TRBD1. The CDR3 has 15 residues. CDR1 and CDR2 from the germline V gene are SGHRS and YFSETQ. V trimming: 6 bases; J trimming: 6 bases; junction bases outside the gene matches: 8. CDR3 nucleotides: TGCGCCAGCAAAACGGACAGGGACTTTAATTCACCCCTCCACTTT. As protein: CASKTDRDFNSPLHF.

V gene TRBV24-1 combines with J gene TRBJ1-1, with D possibly matching TRBD1 (5 bases). The germline V gene has CDR1 KGHDR and CDR2 SFDVKD. There are 13 residues in the CDR3. Trimming removed 6 bases at V and 4 bases at J, with 11 bases between. In nucleotides, the CDR3 is TGTGCCACCAGTTCAGGGTTAGGCACTGAAGCTTTCTTT. This translates into CATSSGLGTEAFF.

The chain couples TRBV5-1 to TRBJ1-3, with TRBD1 as a possible D gene (6 bases). This CDR3 is 13 amino acids long. Germline assignment: CDR1 SGHRS and CDR2 YFSETQ. Deletions cut 4 bases from V and 13 bases from J, with 18 bases between. DNA for the CDR3: TGCGCCAGCAGCGTGGATCATCGGGGACATATATATTTT. Translation gives CASSVDHRGHIYF.

The chain employs TRBV7-9 and TRBJ1-1; the D gene is possibly TRBD1 (5 bases). The germline V gene has CDR1 SEHNR and CDR2 FQNEAQ (reference sequence). The CDR3 sequence is 14 residues long. The V end lost 2 bases, the J end lost 4 bases, and 11 bases lay between the germline ends. CDR3 loop: CASSLQGFATEAFF. The CDR3 DNA reads as TGTGCCAGCAGCTTACAGGGCTTCGCCACTGAAGCTTTCTTT.

This sequence joins TRBV12-3 or TRBV12-4 and TRBJ1-1, with D perhaps matching TRBD1 (6 bases). V lost 3 bases, J lost 11 bases, and 16 bases lay in between. CDR3 length equals 13 residues. The chain's CDR3 is CASSFPDRCCAFF. CDR3 nucleotides: TGTGCCAGCAGTTTTCCCGACAGGTGTTGTGCTTTCTTT.

In the case of this clone: A read error may produce the germline difference seen at one junction end. The chain recombines TRBV7-2 with TRBJ2-3; 8 nucleotides align to TRBD2. Germline loops: CDR1 SGHTA, CDR2 FQGNSA. The CDR3 totals 13 residues. The CDR3 DNA follows: TGCGCCACTAGCGGTGGTAGGCCAGATACGCAGTATTTT. Translating it yields CATSGGRPDTQYF.

On this clone: A read error may produce the germline difference seen at one junction end. The V gene is TRBV7-7, the J gene TRBJ2-1, with 8 bases lining up with TRBD2. Looked up from germline, CDR1 is SSHAT and CDR2 is FNYEAQ (reference sequence). There are 15 residues in the CDR3. The CDR3: CASSTSGGSYNEQFF. In DNA, the CDR3 is TGTGCTAGCAGCACCAGCGGGGGTTCTTACAATGAGCAGTTCTTC.

This chain connects TRBV5-6 to TRBJ1-1, with TRBD1 as a possible D gene (6 bases). The length of the CDR3 is 14 residues. V was shortened by 2 bases and J by 10 bases, with 18 bases between the two germline ends. CDR1 and CDR2 from the germline V gene are SGHDT and YYEEEE. In nucleotides, the CDR3 is TGTGCCAGCAGCTTACAGGGACCCCTCGAGGGAGCTTTCTTT. Translating it yields CASSLQGPLEGAFF.

The table lists this clone with a count of one. This chain connects TRBV12-3 or TRBV12-4 to TRBJ1-1, with TRBD1 identical over 9 bases. The CDR3 is 13 residues long. V trimming: 5 bases; J trimming: 9 bases; junction bases outside the gene matches: 7. As DNA, the CDR3 is TGTGCCAGCAGTCGGGACAGGGACACACAAGCTTTCTTT. Amino acids: CASSRDRDTQAFF.

The rearrangement uses TRBV5-1 and TRBJ1-1; D is undetermined. The CDR3 runs 14 residues. Germline CDR1 SGHRS, CDR2 YFSETQ. V lost 2 bases and J lost 4, with 12 bases in between. DNA of the CDR3: TGCGCCAGCAGCTTTGGAGGTGTCGGCACTGAAGCTTTCTTT. It codes for CASSFGGVGTEAFF.

The rearrangement uses TRBV13 and TRBJ1-4; D is unresolved. CDR3 length equals 16 residues. Trimming cost V 5 bases and J 11 bases, with 24 bases left between them. Germline CDR1 PRHDT, CDR2 FYEKMQ (reference sequence). The CDR3 sequence: CASSTLTRAPYPKLFF. In nucleotides, the CDR3 is TGTGCCAGCAGCACTCTTACCCGCGCGCCCTACCCCAAACTGTTTTTT.

This clone was counted once. CDR3 bases: TGTGCCAGCAGCGTAGGAGAGTACAATGAGCAGTTCTTC. Translated: CASSVGEYNEQFF. The V call is TRBV9, the J call TRBJ2-1; D unclear. This CDR3 region has 13 residues. Germline CDR1 SGDLS, CDR2 YYNGEE. Trimming shortened V by 0 bases and J by 4 bases, and 5 bases separated the two germline ends. The variable domain in full, with the rest retrieved from reference TRBV9 and TRBJ2-1, is DSGVTQTPKHLITATGQRVTLRCSPRSGDLSVYWYQQSLDQGLQFLIQYYNGEERAKGNILERFSAQQFPDLHSELNLSSLELGDSALYFCASSVGEYNEQFFGPGTRLTVL.

The chain links TRBV3-1 (or the pseudogene TRBV3-2) to TRBJ2-5, with D possibly being TRBD1 (6 bases). V was pared by 1 base and J by 1 base, with 10 bases between. Germline V gene data show CDR1 as LGHDT and CDR2 as YNNKEL (reference sequence). The CDR3 length is 15 residues. In DNA form, the CDR3 reads TGTGCCAGCAGCCAAGGGACAGATGGCCAAGAGACCCAGTACTTC. Protein product: CASSQGTDGQETQYF.

The chain combines TRBV7-9 with TRBJ1-4; 7 bases match TRBD1. Germline CDR1 and CDR2: SEHNR and FQNEAQ (reference sequence). This CDR3 spans 14 amino acids. Trimming at V came to 6 bases and at J to 4 bases, leaving 5 bases not matched to a gene. CDR3 amino acids: CASREGQFNEKLFF. The CDR3 bases are TGTGCCAGCAGGGAGGGACAGTTTAATGAAAAACTGTTTTTT. Looking up the rest from reference TRBV7-9 and TRBJ1-4 gives the full variable domain: DTGVSQNPRHKITKRGQNVTFRCDPISEHNRLYWYRQTLGQGPEFLTYFQNEAQLEKSRLLSDRFSAERPKGSFSTLEIQRTEQGDSAMYLCASREGQFNEKLFFGSGTQLSVL.